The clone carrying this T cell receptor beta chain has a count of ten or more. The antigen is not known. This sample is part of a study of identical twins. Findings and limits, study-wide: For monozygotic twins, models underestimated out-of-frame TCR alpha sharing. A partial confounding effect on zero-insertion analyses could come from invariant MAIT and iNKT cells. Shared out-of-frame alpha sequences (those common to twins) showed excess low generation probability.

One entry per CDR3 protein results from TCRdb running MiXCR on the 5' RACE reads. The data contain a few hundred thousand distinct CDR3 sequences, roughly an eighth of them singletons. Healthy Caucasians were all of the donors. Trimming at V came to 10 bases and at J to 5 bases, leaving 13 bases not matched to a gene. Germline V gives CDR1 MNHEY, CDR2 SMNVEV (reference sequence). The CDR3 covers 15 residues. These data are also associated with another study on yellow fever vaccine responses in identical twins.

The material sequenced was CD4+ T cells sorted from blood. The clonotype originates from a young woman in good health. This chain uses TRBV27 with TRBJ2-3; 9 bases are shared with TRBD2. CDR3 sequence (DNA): TGTGCCAACACACCTAGCGGGACCCTGGAAGATACGCAGTATTTT. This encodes CANTPSGTLEDTQYF.